This T cell receptor (beta chain) was observed in a study of T cells in Graves' hyperthyroidism and ophthalmopathy. Study-wide findings and caveats: Most thyroid clonotypes that were expanded above 0.001 also turned up in blood. Ophthalmopathy cases were set apart from stable hyperthyroidism by a 13 V-J model.

On this clonotype itself: Its antigen is currently unknown.

The study based diagnoses on clinical symptoms, serum thyroxine and TRAb, thyroid ultrasound and orbital computed tomography. The PBMCs were sourced from fresh peripheral blood (about 10 ml). From RNA transcripts, TCR beta CDR3 regions were amplified. Using the HTBI primer set, a first-round RT-PCR was run on the TCR CDR3. Via MiXCR, TCRdb re-called the multiplex PCR reads, giving one row per CDR3 protein. The sample consists of more than 650,000 distinct CDR3 sequences, about 14% of them appearing once. The source material was blood. The origin of this receptor is a woman aged 18-29 years with Graves' hyperthyroidism.

The CDR3 loop is CASSEGRRVGSPLHF. DNA of the CDR3: TGTGCCAGCAGTGAAGGGCGTCGAGTAGGTTCACCCCTCCACTTT. The chain has TRBV2 and TRBJ1-6; no definite D call. The CDR3 has 15 residues. Trimming cost V 1 base and J 9 bases, with 13 bases left between them. Germline V gene lookup returns CDR1 SNHLY and CDR2 FYNNEI.